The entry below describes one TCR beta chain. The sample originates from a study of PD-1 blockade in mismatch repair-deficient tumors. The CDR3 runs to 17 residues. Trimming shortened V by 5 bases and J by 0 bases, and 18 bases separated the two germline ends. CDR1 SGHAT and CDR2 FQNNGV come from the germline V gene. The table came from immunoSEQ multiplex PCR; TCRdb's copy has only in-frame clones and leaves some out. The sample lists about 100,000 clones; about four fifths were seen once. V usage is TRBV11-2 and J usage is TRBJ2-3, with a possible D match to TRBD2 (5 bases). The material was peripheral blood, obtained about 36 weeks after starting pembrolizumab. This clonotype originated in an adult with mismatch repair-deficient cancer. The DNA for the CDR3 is TGTGCCAGCAGCACCGGGAAGTTAAAACCTAGCACAGATACGCAGTATTTT. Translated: CASSTGKLKPSTDTQYF.